The 5 T cell receptor beta chains listed next were all sequenced from one sample in a study of beta chain features in type 1 diabetes. Isolated RNA was reverse transcribed in full, so expressed TCRB transcripts were sequenced. TCRdb keeps only in-frame clones here, not all; method: immunoSEQ multiplex PCR. The top ten clones hold 0.05% to 0.07% of a sample with a few hundred thousand clones, 30% of them seen once. Sequenced: naive CD4+ T cells from blood. The source is a man between 18 and 35 years old in good health.

CDR3 in amino acids: CASSPNVAGNEQFF. DNA of the CDR3: TGTGCCAGCAGTCCGAACGTAGCGGGAAATGAGCAGTTCTTC. The V gene is TRBV6-5, the J gene TRBJ2-1; 8 bases line up with TRBD2. Germline CDR1 is MNHEY and CDR2 is SVGAGI. Unmatched junction bases numbered 7, after V lost 5 bases and J lost 7 bases. The CDR3 is made up of 14 amino acids.

The table lists this clone with a few counts. This chain uses TRBV28 with TRBJ2-1; perhaps TRBD2 as D (6 bases). The CDR3 has 14 amino acids. Trimming took off 4 bases at V and 5 bases at J, with 12 bases between the two ends. Looked up from germline, CDR1 is MDHEN and CDR2 is SYDVKM. In nucleotides, the CDR3 is TGTGCCAGCAGTTCGGGCGGGGAGGACAATGAGCAGTTCTTC. This codes for CASSSGGEDNEQFF.

CDR3 residues: CASRPEAETQYF. The CDR3 bases are TGCGCCAGCAGACCTGAGGCGGAGACCCAGTACTTC. The chain has TRBV5-1 and TRBJ2-5, with D unresolved. Trimming left V 5 bases short and J 5 bases short, with 10 bases between. The germline V gene encodes CDR1 SGHRS and CDR2 YFSETQ. This CDR3 contains 12 residues.

The chain has TRBV6-6 and TRBJ2-3, with TRBD2 matching over 10 bases. After removal of 9 bases from V and 4 bases from J, the junction contained 10 bases not matched to a gene. The CDR3 consists of 15 residues. In germline, CDR1 is MNHNY, CDR2 SVGAGI (reference sequence). This CDR3 reads CASRVSGTSADTQYF. The CDR3 coding sequence is TGTGCCAGTCGAGTTAGTGGGACTAGCGCAGATACGCAGTATTTT.

This chain connects TRBV30 to TRBJ1-5; 8 nucleotides line up with TRBD1. The CDR3 totals 20 residues. Germline-derived CDR1 and CDR2 are GTSNPN and SVGIG (reference sequence). Trimming at V came to 1 base and at J to 0 bases, leaving 17 bases not matched to a gene. CDR3 protein: CAWSASVGDRGPASNQPQHF. The CDR3 nucleotides are TGTGCCTGGAGTGCGAGCGTTGGCGACAGGGGTCCGGCTAGCAATCAGCCCCAGCATTTT.